The 8 T cell receptor delta chains reported below all come from one sample, sequenced in a study of gammadelta T cells in human blood. TCRdb re-analyzed the RT-PCR reads via CATT. The table records over 600 delta-chain clones, roughly 13% of them present only once. The sequenced material came from non-Vgamma9Vdelta2 gamma-delta T cells from adult blood. These receptor sequences come from a human donor.

Of note for this clone: A far larger clone is just one base off, so this is likely a read error. The chain couples TRDV1 to TRDJ1, with D perhaps TRDD2 (5 bases). The CDR3 is 26 residues long. The V end was cut by 0 bases, the J end by 0 bases, with 41 bases between. Germline values: CDR1 TSWWSYY, CDR2 QGS. CDR3 nucleotides: TGTGCTCTTGGGGAACTTACTCAGCCACCCGGCCGCCGTCCTCGGCCTACGGGAGCCTACACCGATAAACTCATCTTT. It encodes CALGELTQPPGRRPRPTGAYTDKLIF.

By share of the sample, this clone is large (0.1 to 1%). The V and J genes are TRDV1 and TRDJ2; 10 nucleotides agree with TRDD3. J gave up 4 bases and V 2 bases, and 19 bases lay outside the gene matches. Germline CDR1 is TSWWSYY and CDR2 is QGS. The CDR3 is made up of 21 amino acids. DNA for the CDR3: TGTGCTCTTGGGGAATTAGTGGAACAACTACTGGGGGATTTGAAGACAGCACAACTCTTCTTT. Translation gives CALGELVEQLLGDLKTAQLFF.

This clone was seen a single time. A far larger clone is off by one base, so a read error is likely. The chain combines TRDV3 with TRDJ1, with D unclear. Trimming left V 5 bases short and J 0 bases short, with 19 bases between. The CDR3 contains 15 residues. Per germline, CDR1 TVYSNPD and CDR2 GDNSRS (reference sequence). Here the CDR3 reads CAVYPSEEYTDKLIF. The CDR3 coding sequence is TGTGCCGTCTACCCCTCGGAGGAGTACACCGATAAACTCATCTTT.

Turning to this clone: One base separates it from a far larger clone, so it is likely a read error. The V gene is TRDV1, the J gene TRDJ1, with 11 nucleotides matching TRDD3. CDR3 length: 19 residues. Per the germline V gene, CDR1 is TSWWSYY and CDR2 is QGS. CDR3 region: CALGDPPSFLGGYADKFIF. CDR3 in DNA: TGTGCTCTTGGGGATCCCCCTTCCTTTCTTGGGGGATACGCGGATAAATTCATCTTT.

There are a few counts of this clone. This DNA translates differently at residue 13 from the TCRdb protein, which is that of a much larger clone; a read error is likely, and the protein shown is the DNA's own translation. This sequence joins TRDV1 and TRDJ1; D may be TRDD2 or TRDD3 (7 bases each). CDR3 length: 22 residues. Germline CDR1 and CDR2: TSWWSYY and QGS. The V end lost 3 bases, the J end lost 7 bases, and 39 bases lay between the germline ends. The CDR3 is CALGEFIPTFWGLLVTVGKLIF. CDR3 bases: TGTGCTCTTGGGGAGTTTATTCCTACCTTCTGGGGGTTACTAGTTACGGTTGGTAAACTCATCTTT.

This clone was seen just once. Given a far larger clone just one base away, this is likely a sequencing read error. Additional DNA sequences in this sample encode the identical CDR3. The chain employs TRDV3 and TRDJ1, with D perhaps being TRDD2 or TRDD3 (6 bases each). CDR3 size: 15 residues. Germline loops: CDR1 TVYSNPD, CDR2 GDNSRS (reference sequence). The V and J ends lost 3 bases and 5 bases respectively, with 22 bases between them. This CDR3 is CALAFPSITGDKLIF. In DNA form, the CDR3 reads TGTGCCTTAGCCTTTCCTTCCATCACTGGGGATAAACTCATCTTT.

This clone is classed as large. The chain has TRDV1 and TRDJ1; 9 positions match TRDD3. After removal of 2 bases from V and 0 bases from J, the junction contained 19 bases not matched to a gene. Germline CDR1 and CDR2: TSWWSYY and QGS. The CDR3 consists of 21 residues. CDR3 coding DNA: TGTGCTCTTGGGGAAAACTTCCGGCTTCCATACTGGGGGACCGACACCGATAAACTCATCTTT. This codes for CALGENFRLPYWGTDTDKLIF.

This clone was observed a few times. This may come from a read error, since a much larger clone is one base off. This chain uses TRDV1 with TRDJ1; D not resolved. From germline, CDR1 is TSWWSYY and CDR2 QGS. V lost 0 bases, J lost 0 bases, and 26 bases lay in between. This CDR3 spans 21 amino acids. CDR3 sequence reads: CALGELVPLKLLDLYTDKLIF. In DNA form, the CDR3 reads TGTGCTCTTGGGGAACTAGTCCCCCTTAAACTTTTGGACCTGTACACCGATAAACTCATCTTT.